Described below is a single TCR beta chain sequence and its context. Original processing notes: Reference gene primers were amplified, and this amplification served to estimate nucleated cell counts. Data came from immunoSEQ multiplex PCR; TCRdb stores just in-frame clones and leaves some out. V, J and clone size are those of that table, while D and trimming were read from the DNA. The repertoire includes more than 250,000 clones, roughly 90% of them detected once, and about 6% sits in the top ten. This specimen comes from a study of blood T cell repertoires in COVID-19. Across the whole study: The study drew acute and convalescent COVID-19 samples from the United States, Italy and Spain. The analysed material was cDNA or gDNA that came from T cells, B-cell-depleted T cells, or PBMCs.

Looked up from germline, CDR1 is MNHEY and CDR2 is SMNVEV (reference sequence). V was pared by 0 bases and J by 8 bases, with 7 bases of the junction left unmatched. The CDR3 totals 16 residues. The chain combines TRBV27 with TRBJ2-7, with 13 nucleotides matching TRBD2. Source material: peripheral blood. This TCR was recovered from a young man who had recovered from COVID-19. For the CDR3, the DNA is TGTGCCAGCAGTTTATCCTATTCCGGGACTAGCGGGAAGCAGTACTTC. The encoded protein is CASSLSYSGTSGKQYF.